This TCR beta chain was profiled in a study of radiation and T cells in renal cell carcinoma. Time point meaning: blood 2 weeks post-SBRT. Specified treatment: 15 Gy SBRT to primary tumor, nephrectomy 4 weeks later. Clear cell pathology was present in this patient's renal cell carcinoma. Measured with immunoSEQ multiplex PCR; TCRdb has only the in-frame clones, and not every one. Of some 75,000 clones listed, roughly 82% are singletons. V lost 4 bases and J lost 2, with 12 bases in between. The CDR3 loop spans 14 amino acids. The V gene's germline CDR1 is LNHDA and CDR2 SQIVND (reference sequence). V and J are TRBV19 and TRBJ2-7; D uncertain. The source of this sequence is a man in his 60s with renal cell carcinoma. Specimen: blood, collected from a patient whose treatment included radiotherapy and nephrectomy. The DNA for the CDR3 is TGTGCCAGTAGTACCCGTAACCGCCCCTACGAGCAGTACTTC. Residues: CASSTRNRPYEQYF.